A selection of T cell receptor beta chains follows, all from one sample in a study of blood T cell repertoires in COVID-19. Assay: immunoSEQ multiplex PCR; the TCRdb copy retains only in-frame clones and omits some. The sample has 150,000 to 180,000 clones, over 75% seen once. Sequencing was done on a sample of peripheral blood. The receptors come from a man in his 60s with COVID-19, enrolled during active disease. The CDR3 runs from the conserved cysteine through the conserved F or W. D genes are given only for firm matches. Clone size is shown for a subset of rows, as once, few, many or a class of expanded clone.

v_gene: TRBV9; d_gene: NA; j_gene: TRBJ2-5; abundance: once; CDR3nt: TGTGCCAGCAGCGGCGGACAGCTGATACAAGAGACCCAGTACTTC; CDR3aa: CASSGGQLIQETQYF
v_gene: TRBV6-5; d_gene: TRBD1; j_gene: TRBJ1-2; abundance: NA; CDR3nt: TGTGCCAGCACCGCAGGGGGCTATGGCTACACCTTC; CDR3aa: CASTAGGYGYTF
v_gene: TRBV5-4; d_gene: TRBD1; j_gene: TRBJ2-3; abundance: once; CDR3nt: TGTGCCAGCAGCTTGGGTGGGACAGGCACAGATACGCAGTATTTT; CDR3aa: CASSLGGTGTDTQYF
v_gene: TRBV10-3; d_gene: NA; j_gene: TRBJ2-6; abundance: NA; CDR3nt: TGTGCCATCAGTAAACCGGGAGCTAGCTCTGGGGCCAACGTCCTGACTTTC; CDR3aa: CAISKPGASSGANVLTF
v_gene: TRBV30; d_gene: NA; j_gene: TRBJ2-7; abundance: NA; CDR3nt: TGTGCCGGGGGACAAATCTCCTACGAGCAGTACTTC; CDR3aa: CAGGQISYEQYF
v_gene: TRBV9; d_gene: NA; j_gene: TRBJ2-1; abundance: NA; CDR3nt: TGTGCCAGCAGCAAACACCCTAGAGGCAATGAGCAGTTCTTC; CDR3aa: CASSKHPRGNEQFF
v_gene: TRBV19; d_gene: NA; j_gene: TRBJ1-1; abundance: NA; CDR3nt: TGTGCCAGTAGTATAGAGGGACTACCTGAAGCTTTCTTT; CDR3aa: CASSIEGLPEAFF
v_gene: TRBV28; d_gene: TRBD1; j_gene: TRBJ1-2; abundance: NA; CDR3nt: TGTGCCAGCAGTGGTACAGGGGGCTTGACCTATGGCTACACCTTC; CDR3aa: CASSGTGGLTYGYTF
v_gene: TRBV27; d_gene: TRBD2; j_gene: TRBJ2-5; abundance: NA; CDR3nt: TGTGCCAGCAGTTTAAGGACTAGCGGTCGGGAGACCCAGTACTTC; CDR3aa: CASSLRTSGRETQYF
v_gene: TRBV4-1; d_gene: TRBD1; j_gene: TRBJ1-2; abundance: NA; CDR3nt: TGCGCCAGCAGCCAACCGGGACAGGGGGTCTATGGCTACACCTTC; CDR3aa: CASSQPGQGVYGYTF
v_gene: TRBV14; d_gene: TRBD1; j_gene: TRBJ1-1; abundance: NA; CDR3nt: TGTGCCAGCAGCCACATTAGACAGGGGAACACTGAAGCTTTCTTT; CDR3aa: CASSHIRQGNTEAFF
v_gene: TRBV19; d_gene: NA; j_gene: TRBJ2-7; abundance: once; CDR3nt: TGTGCCAGTAGTAAGACAAGTCGCGAAACCTACGAGCAGTACTTC; CDR3aa: CASSKTSRETYEQYF
v_gene: TRBV6-1; d_gene: NA; j_gene: TRBJ2-1; abundance: NA; CDR3nt: TGTGCCAGCAGTGAGACGACCGGGAATGAGCAGTTCTTC; CDR3aa: CASSETTGNEQFF
v_gene: TRBV14; d_gene: TRBD1; j_gene: TRBJ2-2; abundance: few; CDR3nt: TGTGCCAGCAGCCCGATAACAGGGGATCCCGGGGAGCTGTTTTTT; CDR3aa: CASSPITGDPGELFF
v_gene: TRBV10-3; d_gene: NA; j_gene: TRBJ2-3; abundance: NA; CDR3nt: TGTGCCATCAGTGTTCGGGACAACACAGATACGCAGTATTTT; CDR3aa: CAISVRDNTDTQYF
v_gene: TRBV6-2/TRBV6-3; d_gene: NA; j_gene: TRBJ1-5; abundance: NA; CDR3nt: TGTGCCAGCAGTTACCTTGTGACAGTGGGCTTCAGTCAGCCCCAGCATTTT; CDR3aa: CASSYLVTVGFSQPQHF
v_gene: TRBV15; d_gene: TRBD1; j_gene: TRBJ2-7; abundance: NA; CDR3nt: TGTGCCACCAGCAGAGAACAACAGGGGAATGGCGAGCAGTACTTC; CDR3aa: CATSREQQGNGEQYF
v_gene: TRBV19; d_gene: NA; j_gene: TRBJ1-1; abundance: few; CDR3nt: TGTGCCAGTAGTATAGGGCGGGGGCCGAACACTGAAGCTTTCTTT; CDR3aa: CASSIGRGPNTEAFF
v_gene: TRBV5-6; d_gene: NA; j_gene: TRBJ1-5; abundance: NA; CDR3nt: TGTGCCAGCAGCAAGACCGGGGGAGGTCAGCCCCAGCATTTT; CDR3aa: CASSKTGGGQPQHF
v_gene: TRBV5-8; d_gene: NA; j_gene: TRBJ1-3; abundance: NA; CDR3nt: TGTGCCAGCAGGCCCCCCGGGGCTGGAAACACCATATATTTT; CDR3aa: CASRPPGAGNTIYF
v_gene: TRBV28; d_gene: TRBD1; j_gene: TRBJ1-2; abundance: NA; CDR3nt: TGTGCCAGCTTCCTTCCAGCCCCGGGACAGGGTAACTATGGCTACACCTTC; CDR3aa: CASFLPAPGQGNYGYTF
v_gene: TRBV10-3; d_gene: NA; j_gene: TRBJ2-3; abundance: NA; CDR3nt: TGTGCCATCAGTGTTTTGGGGCGGGAAAGCACAGATACGCAGTATTTT; CDR3aa: CAISVLGRESTDTQYF
v_gene: TRBV7-7; d_gene: NA; j_gene: TRBJ2-5; abundance: NA; CDR3nt: TGTGCTAGCAGCTTAGCCCCTCGGACAGCCCAAGAGACCCAGTACTTC; CDR3aa: CASSLAPRTAQETQYF
v_gene: TRBV7-2; d_gene: TRBD1; j_gene: TRBJ2-2; abundance: NA; CDR3nt: TGTGCCAGCAGCCCCTGGGAGACAGGGGGCCGAGAGCTGTTTTTT; CDR3aa: CASSPWETGGRELFF
v_gene: TRBV25-1; d_gene: NA; j_gene: TRBJ1-1; abundance: NA; CDR3nt: TGTGCCAGCAGGCCCGCGGGGAGGAACACTGAAGCTTTCTTT; CDR3aa: CASRPAGRNTEAFF
v_gene: TRBV29-1; d_gene: NA; j_gene: TRBJ1-1; abundance: NA; CDR3nt: TGCAGCGTTTCTCCCACCCGGGGGAACACTGAAGCTTTCTTT; CDR3aa: CSVSPTRGNTEAFF
v_gene: TRBV2; d_gene: NA; j_gene: TRBJ1-1; abundance: NA; CDR3nt: TGTGCCAGCAGTGAAGGGGGGGAGGCTTTCTTT; CDR3aa: CASSEGGEAFF
v_gene: TRBV9; d_gene: TRBD1; j_gene: TRBJ1-3; abundance: NA; CDR3nt: TGTGCCAGCAGACGACAGGGGGAATTCTCTGGAAACACCATATATTTT; CDR3aa: CASRRQGEFSGNTIYF
v_gene: TRBV18; d_gene: NA; j_gene: TRBJ1-1; abundance: NA; CDR3nt: TGTGCCAGCTCACCTCCGGGACATGACACTGAAGCTTTCTTT; CDR3aa: CASSPPGHDTEAFF
v_gene: TRBV5-4; d_gene: TRBD2; j_gene: TRBJ2-2; abundance: NA; CDR3nt: TGTGCCAGCAATGCGGCGGGAGGGGACACCGGGGAGCTGTTTTTT; CDR3aa: CASNAAGGDTGELFF
v_gene: TRBV5-5; d_gene: TRBD1; j_gene: TRBJ1-5; abundance: NA; CDR3nt: TGTGCCAGCAGCGCCGGGACAGGGGGCAATCAGCCCCAGCATTTT; CDR3aa: CASSAGTGGNQPQHF
v_gene: TRBV6-5; d_gene: NA; j_gene: TRBJ1-6; abundance: NA; CDR3nt: TGTGCCAGCAAAGGCGGCTCCTATAATTCACCCCTCCACTTT; CDR3aa: CASKGGSYNSPLHF
v_gene: TRBV28; d_gene: TRBD1; j_gene: TRBJ1-2; abundance: NA; CDR3nt: TGTGCCAGCAGTCGACAGGGGTACGACTATGGCTACACCTTC; CDR3aa: CASSRQGYDYGYTF
v_gene: TRBV18; d_gene: TRBD1; j_gene: TRBJ1-3; abundance: NA; CDR3nt: TGTGCCAGCTCCACAGGGGGCTCTGGAAACACCATATATTTT; CDR3aa: CASSTGGSGNTIYF
v_gene: TRBV5-8; d_gene: TRBD2; j_gene: TRBJ2-1; abundance: NA; CDR3nt: TGTGCCAGCAGCTCGGGACTAGCCCTAAGCAGGCAGTTCTTC; CDR3aa: CASSSGLALSRQFF
v_gene: TRBV7-6; d_gene: TRBD1; j_gene: TRBJ1-2; abundance: NA; CDR3nt: TGTGCCAGCAGCCCCTACAGGGGGCTCGACAATGGCTACACCTTC; CDR3aa: CASSPYRGLDNGYTF
v_gene: TRBV28; d_gene: TRBD1; j_gene: TRBJ1-3; abundance: NA; CDR3nt: TGTGCCAGCAGGGAAGTAGGGGGGACAGGGCTTGGAAGCTCTGGAAACACCATATATTTT; CDR3aa: CASREVGGTGLGSSGNTIYF
v_gene: TRBV18; d_gene: TRBD1; j_gene: TRBJ2-3; abundance: NA; CDR3nt: TGTGCCAGCTCACTAAGTATTATGACAGGGGGCGCAGATACGCAGTATTTT; CDR3aa: CASSLSIMTGGADTQYF
v_gene: TRBV28; d_gene: TRBD1; j_gene: TRBJ2-7; abundance: once; CDR3nt: TGTGCCAGCAGTCCGGGACAGGGATCCTTTTCCTACGAGCAGTACTTC; CDR3aa: CASSPGQGSFSYEQYF
v_gene: TRBV4-2; d_gene: TRBD2; j_gene: TRBJ2-5; abundance: NA; CDR3nt: TGTGCCAGCAGCCAAGGGGCGCGGGAGGAAGAGACCCAGTACTTC; CDR3aa: CASSQGAREEETQYF
v_gene: TRBV6-4; d_gene: TRBD2; j_gene: TRBJ2-1; abundance: few; CDR3nt: TGTGCCAGCAGTGGGACTAGCGGGGGGGCCTACAATGAGCAGTTCTTC; CDR3aa: CASSGTSGGAYNEQFF
v_gene: TRBV19; d_gene: NA; j_gene: TRBJ1-1; abundance: few; CDR3nt: TGTGCCAGTAGTATAGGTTCCGGGAGGGCTGAAGCTTTCTTT; CDR3aa: CASSIGSGRAEAFF
v_gene: TRBV3-1/TRBV3-2; d_gene: NA; j_gene: TRBJ1-2; abundance: NA; CDR3nt: TGTGCCAGCAGCCAAGATAAGGGGGTGGTCTATGGCTACACCTTC; CDR3aa: CASSQDKGVVYGYTF
v_gene: TRBV14; d_gene: TRBD1; j_gene: TRBJ1-1; abundance: NA; CDR3nt: TGTGCCAGCAGTCCGGGACAGGAGAGAAACACTGAAGCTTTCTTT; CDR3aa: CASSPGQERNTEAFF
v_gene: TRBV11-2; d_gene: TRBD1; j_gene: TRBJ2-7; abundance: NA; CDR3nt: TGTGCCAGCAGCTCGGACAGGGTCTACGAGCAGTACTTC; CDR3aa: CASSSDRVYEQYF
v_gene: TRBV6-5; d_gene: NA; j_gene: TRBJ1-6; abundance: few; CDR3nt: TGTGCCAGCAGTTATGTTGACAACCGTTCACCCCTCCACTTT; CDR3aa: CASSYVDNRSPLHF
v_gene: TRBV7-9; d_gene: TRBD1; j_gene: TRBJ2-5; abundance: NA; CDR3nt: TGTGCCAGCAGCTCCTGGACAGGGGGCATGGGAGAGACCCAGTACTTC; CDR3aa: CASSSWTGGMGETQYF
v_gene: TRBV7-9; d_gene: NA; j_gene: TRBJ1-2; abundance: NA; CDR3nt: TGTGCCAGCAGCTCCCCCAGCGGATCGGACTATGGCTACACCTTC; CDR3aa: CASSSPSGSDYGYTF
v_gene: TRBV7-2; d_gene: TRBD1; j_gene: TRBJ2-1; abundance: NA; CDR3nt: TGTGCCAGCATCCGGGACAGGGGATATGAGCAGTTCTTC; CDR3aa: CASIRDRGYEQFF
v_gene: TRBV4-3; d_gene: TRBD1; j_gene: TRBJ1-1; abundance: NA; CDR3nt: TGCGCCAGCAGCCACCGGGACAGGGGGTACACTGAAGCTTTCTTT; CDR3aa: CASSHRDRGYTEAFF
v_gene: TRBV11-3; d_gene: NA; j_gene: TRBJ2-1; abundance: NA; CDR3nt: TGTGCCAGCAGCTTAGAAGTCGCTGTCAACACCTACAATGAGCAGTTCTTC; CDR3aa: CASSLEVAVNTYNEQFF
v_gene: TRBV6-2/TRBV6-3; d_gene: NA; j_gene: TRBJ2-3; abundance: NA; CDR3nt: TGTGCCAGCAGTTACTCGGCCAGATATACGCAGTATTTT; CDR3aa: CASSYSARYTQYF
v_gene: TRBV20-1; d_gene: NA; j_gene: TRBJ1-2; abundance: NA; CDR3nt: TGCAGTGCTCCTACAGGGAGCTACACCTTC; CDR3aa: CSAPTGSYTF
v_gene: TRBV7-8; d_gene: TRBD1; j_gene: TRBJ1-5; abundance: NA; CDR3nt: TGTGCCAGCAGCTTCCGGGACAGAAGTGATCAGCCCCAGCATTTT; CDR3aa: CASSFRDRSDQPQHF
v_gene: TRBV11-2; d_gene: TRBD1; j_gene: TRBJ1-1; abundance: once; CDR3nt: TGTGCCAGCAGAAAAACCGGGACAGCGAACACTGAAGCTTTCTTT; CDR3aa: CASRKTGTANTEAFF